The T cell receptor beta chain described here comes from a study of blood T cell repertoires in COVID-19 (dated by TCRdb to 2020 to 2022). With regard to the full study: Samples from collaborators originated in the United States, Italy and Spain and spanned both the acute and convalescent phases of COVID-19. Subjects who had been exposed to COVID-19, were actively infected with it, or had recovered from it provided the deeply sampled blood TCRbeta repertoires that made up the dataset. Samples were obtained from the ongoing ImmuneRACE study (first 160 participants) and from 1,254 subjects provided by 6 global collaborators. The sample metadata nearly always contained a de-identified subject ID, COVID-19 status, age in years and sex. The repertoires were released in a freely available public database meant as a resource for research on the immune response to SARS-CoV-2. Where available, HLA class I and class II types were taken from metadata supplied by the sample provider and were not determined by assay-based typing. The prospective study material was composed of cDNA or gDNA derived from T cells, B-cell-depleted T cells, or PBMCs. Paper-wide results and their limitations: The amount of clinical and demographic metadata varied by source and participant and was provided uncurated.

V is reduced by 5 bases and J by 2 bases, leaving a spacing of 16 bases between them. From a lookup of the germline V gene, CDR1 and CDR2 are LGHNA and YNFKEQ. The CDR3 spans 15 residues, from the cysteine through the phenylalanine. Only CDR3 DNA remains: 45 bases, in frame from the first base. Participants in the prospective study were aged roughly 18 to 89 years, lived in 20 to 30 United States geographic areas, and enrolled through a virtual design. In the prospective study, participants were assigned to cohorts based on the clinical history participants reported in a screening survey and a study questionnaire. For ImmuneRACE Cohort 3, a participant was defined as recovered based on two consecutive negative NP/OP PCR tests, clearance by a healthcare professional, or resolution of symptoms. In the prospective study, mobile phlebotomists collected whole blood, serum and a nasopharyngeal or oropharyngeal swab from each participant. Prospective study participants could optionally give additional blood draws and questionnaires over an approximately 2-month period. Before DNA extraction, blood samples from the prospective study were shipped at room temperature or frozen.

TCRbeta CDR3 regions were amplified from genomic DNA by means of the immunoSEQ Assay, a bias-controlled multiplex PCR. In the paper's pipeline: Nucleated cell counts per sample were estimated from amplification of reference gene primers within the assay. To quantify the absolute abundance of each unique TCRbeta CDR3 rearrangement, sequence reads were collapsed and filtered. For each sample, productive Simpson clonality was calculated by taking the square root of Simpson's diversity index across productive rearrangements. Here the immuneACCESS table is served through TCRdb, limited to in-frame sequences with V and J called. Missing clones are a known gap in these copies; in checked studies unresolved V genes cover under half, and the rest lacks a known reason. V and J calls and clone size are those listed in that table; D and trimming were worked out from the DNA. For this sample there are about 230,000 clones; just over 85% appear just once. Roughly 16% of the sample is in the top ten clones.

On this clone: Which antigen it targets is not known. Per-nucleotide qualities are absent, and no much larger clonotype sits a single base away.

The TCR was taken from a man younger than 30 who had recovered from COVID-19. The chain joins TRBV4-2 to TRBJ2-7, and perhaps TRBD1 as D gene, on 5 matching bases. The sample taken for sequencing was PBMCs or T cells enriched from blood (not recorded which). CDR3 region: CASSFQDNKPYEQYF. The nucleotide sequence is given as TGTGCCAGCAGCTTCCAGGACAATAAACCCTACGAGCAGTACTTC.